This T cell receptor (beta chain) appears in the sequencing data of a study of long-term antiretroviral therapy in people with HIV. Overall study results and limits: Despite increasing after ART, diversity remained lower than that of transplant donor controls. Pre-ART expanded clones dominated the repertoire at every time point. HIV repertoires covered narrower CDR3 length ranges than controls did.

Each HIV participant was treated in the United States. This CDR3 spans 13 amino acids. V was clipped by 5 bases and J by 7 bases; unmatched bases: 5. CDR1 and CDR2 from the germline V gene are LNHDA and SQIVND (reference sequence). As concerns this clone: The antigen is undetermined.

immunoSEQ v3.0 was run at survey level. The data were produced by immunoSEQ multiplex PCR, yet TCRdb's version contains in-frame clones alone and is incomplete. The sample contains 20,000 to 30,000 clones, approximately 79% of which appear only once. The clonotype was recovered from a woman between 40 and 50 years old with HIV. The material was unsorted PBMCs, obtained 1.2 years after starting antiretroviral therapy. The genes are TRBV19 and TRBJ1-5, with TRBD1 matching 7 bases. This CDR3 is CASSGGGRQPQHF. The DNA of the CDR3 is TGTGCCAGTAGTGGAGGGGGCAGACAGCCCCAGCATTTT.